This TCR beta chain was identified during a study of CD8+CD57+ T cells in acquired aplastic anemia. Study at large: Sorted CD4+ plus CD8+ cells gave DNA averaging 3.2 ug. Study results and caveats: Overlapping CD8+ CDR3 repertoires of patients and controls contained around 30 shared sequences. Patient and control CD8+ Simpson's diversity was not significantly different.

A remark on this clonotype: Its matching antigen is unknown.

The V and J ends lost 4 bases and 10 bases respectively, with 13 bases between them. From germline, CDR1 is SGDLS and CDR2 YYNGEE. CDR3 length: 12 residues. The TCR beta profiling, which covered VDJ combination and CDR3 sequence, was carried out using genomic DNA as the template. TCRdb re-called the reads through MiXCR, storing one row per CDR3 protein. The table records roughly 180,000 distinct CDR3 sequences, 50% to 75% of them present only once. The sample was sorted CD4+, CD8+, or CD8+CD57+ T cells (not recorded which) from PBMCs. The chain recombines TRBV9 with TRBJ2-3; D call uncertain. The clonotype originates from a human donor with severe aplastic anemia or a healthy control (not recorded which). The CDR3 sequence: CASSRPASAQYF. Here the CDR3 DNA reads TGTGCCAGCAGCCGTCCCGCTTCGGCGCAGTATTTT. The variable domain in full, with the rest retrieved from reference TRBV9 and TRBJ2-3, is DSGVTQTPKHLITATGQRVTLRCSPRSGDLSVYWYQQSLDQGLQFLIQYYNGEERAKGNILERFSAQQFPDLHSELNLSSLELGDSALYFCASSRPASAQYFGPGTRLTVL.